A single sample gave rise to the 16 T cell receptor beta chains below, sequenced in a study of PD-1 blockade in mismatch repair-deficient tumors. Repertoires were generated with immunoSEQ multiplex PCR, while TCRdb's copy carries only in-frame clones and drops some. The table lists 65,000 to 80,000 clones, 78% of them singletons. Sequences were derived from peripheral blood, sampled 2 weeks after starting pembrolizumab. The receptors were sampled from an adult with mismatch repair-deficient cancer.

This chain connects TRBV9 to TRBJ2-3; the D gene is possibly TRBD1 (6 bases). V dropped 4 bases and J dropped 1 base, with 16 bases sitting between them. The CDR3 is made up of 16 amino acids. In germline, CDR1 is SGDLS, CDR2 YYNGEE. The CDR3 loop is CASSQGLRQGTDTQYF. The CDR3, as DNA: TGTGCCAGCAGCCAGGGGCTGCGGCAGGGCACAGATACGCAGTATTTT.

V and J are TRBV6-6 and TRBJ1-2; D may be TRBD1 (5 bases). This CDR3 has 13 residues. Germline assignment: CDR1 MNHNY and CDR2 SVGAGI (reference sequence). The V gene lost 6 bases and the J gene lost 2 bases, with 10 bases spanning the gap. CDR3 loop: CASRRDENYGYTF. DNA of the CDR3: TGTGCCAGCAGGCGGGACGAAAACTATGGCTACACCTTC.

V is TRBV7-6 and J is TRBJ2-3; 7 nucleotides line up with TRBD2. Germline trimming cut 5 bases from V and 8 bases from J; bases unmatched to any gene: 7. CDR1 is SGHVS, CDR2 FNYEAQ, per germline. The CDR3 has 13 residues. CDR3 region: CASSPRGSLTQYF. CDR3 nucleotides: TGTGCCAGCAGCCCGCGGGGGAGCCTTACGCAGTATTTT. Based on the CDR3 plus reference TRBV7-6 and TRBJ2-3, the full variable domain is GAGVSQSPRYKVTKRGQDVALRCDPISGHVSLYWYRQALGQGPEFLTYFNYEAQQDKSGLPNDRFSAERPEGSISTLTIQRTEQRDSAMYRCASSPRGSLTQYFGPGTRLTVL.

This chain connects TRBV7-9 to TRBJ2-7; the D is unclear. The CDR3 has 14 residues. Between the trimmed V and J ends, which lost 5 bases and 1 base, there was a span of 12 bases. From germline, CDR1 is SEHNR and CDR2 FQNEAQ (reference sequence). CDR3 in DNA: TGTGCCAGCAGCCCGCACAGACATTCCTACGAGCAGTACTTC. Its translation: CASSPHRHSYEQYF.

The CDR3 spells CASSSGPLLNYGYTF. The CDR3 DNA sequence: TGTGCCAGCAGTTCAGGCCCTTTACTGAACTATGGCTACACCTTC. The chain combines TRBV6-6 with TRBJ1-2, with no clear D. Trimming removed 4 bases from V and 2 bases from J, with 14 bases in between. The CDR3 has 15 residues. CDR1 is MNHNY and CDR2 is SVGAGI in the germline V gene (reference sequence).

This clone came up once. The chain uses TRBV6-1 and TRBJ2-1; no clear D. The V end lost 9 bases, the J end lost 0 bases, and 9 bases lay between the germline ends. The CDR3 covers 13 residues. Germline lookup yields CDR1 MNHNS and CDR2 SASEGT. CDR3 region: CASGPVSYNEQFF. DNA for the CDR3: TGTGCCAGTGGGCCGGTCTCCTACAATGAGCAGTTCTTC.

This clone has a handful of counts. The chain joins TRBV4-2 to TRBJ2-7, with D unresolved. Trimming shortened V by 0 bases and J by 6 bases, and 9 bases separated the two germline ends. The CDR3 is 13 residues long. Germline lookup yields CDR1 LGHNA and CDR2 YNFKEQ. CDR3 sequence (DNA): TGTGCCAGCAGCCAAGACTTTGGGGTCGAGCAGTACTTC. It is translated as CASSQDFGVEQYF.

The chain links TRBV7-8 to TRBJ1-2, with D possibly being TRBD1 (6 bases). Trimming pared 5 bases from V and 2 bases from J, leaving 15 bases between. Germline lookup yields CDR1 SGHVS and CDR2 FQNEAQ. This CDR3 is built from 15 residues. The CDR3 DNA reads TGTGCCAGCAGCCCCCGGGGGGCGGGGAACTATGGCTACACCTTC. Translating gives CASSPRGAGNYGYTF.

This clone was recorded once. The genes are TRBV14 and TRBJ2-3; D unresolved. V lost 1 base, J lost 2 bases, and 7 bases lay in between. CDR3 length: 14 residues. Germline CDR1 and CDR2: SGHDN and FVKESK. This CDR3 is CASSQVSITDTQYF. The CDR3 coding sequence is TGTGCCAGCAGCCAAGTTAGTATCACAGATACGCAGTATTTT.

The chain couples TRBV7-2 to TRBJ2-1; 9 bases fit TRBD1. This CDR3 is 16 amino acids long. In germline, CDR1 is SGHTA, CDR2 FQGNSA. J lost 5 bases, V lost 3 bases, and 8 bases had no gene match. DNA of the CDR3: TGTGCCAGCAGCTTGTTTAGTGGGACAGGGAACAATGAGCAGTTCTTC. This sequence encodes CASSLFSGTGNNEQFF. Full variable domain (remainder filled in from reference TRBV7-2 and TRBJ2-1): GAGVSQSPSNKVTEKGKDVELRCDPISGHTALYWYRQSLGQGLEFLIYFQGNSAPDKSGLPSDRFSAERTGGSVSTLTIQRTQQEDSAVYLCASSLFSGTGNNEQFFGPGTRLTVL.

The V gene is TRBV7-2, the J gene TRBJ2-1; 12 bases map to TRBD2. The V gene end was trimmed by 9 bases and the J gene end by 10 bases; junction bases not matched to a gene: 13. CDR1 is SGHTA and CDR2 is FQGNSA in the germline V gene. The CDR3 is 15 amino acids. The CDR3: CARATTSGRPEEQFF. The DNA for the CDR3 is TGTGCCAGAGCTACGACTAGCGGGAGACCTGAGGAGCAGTTCTTC.

The chain is built from TRBV30 and TRBJ2-1, with D perhaps matching TRBD1 (6 bases). This CDR3 comprises 13 residues. Trimming pared 2 bases from V and 4 bases from J, leaving 9 bases between. Germline CDR1 reads GTSNPN; CDR2 reads SVGIG (reference sequence). CDR3 coding DNA: TGTGCCTGGAGTCAGGGACAATACAATGAGCAGTTCTTC. It codes for CAWSQGQYNEQFF.

The chain combines TRBV7-9 with TRBJ2-7; tentatively, D is TRBD2 (5 bases). Germline V gene lookup returns CDR1 SEHNR and CDR2 FQNEAQ (reference sequence). CDR3 length equals 15 residues. The V and J ends lost 5 bases and 0 bases respectively, with 14 bases between them. DNA of the CDR3: TGTGCCAGCAGCCCTGGATCGGGGAGCTCCTACGAGCAGTACTTC. It yields the protein CASSPGSGSSYEQYF. Full variable domain (missing parts from reference TRBV7-9 and TRBJ2-7): DTGVSQNPRHKITKRGQNVTFRCDPISEHNRLYWYRQTLGQGPEFLTYFQNEAQLEKSRLLSDRFSAERPKGSFSTLEIQRTEQGDSAMYLCASSPGSGSSYEQYFGPGTRLTVT.

This rearrangement joins TRBV7-6 to TRBJ1-2; possibly TRBD1 for D (5 bases). CDR1 and CDR2 (germline): SGHVS, FNYEAQ. Trimming shortened V by 1 base and J by 2 bases, and 5 bases separated the two germline ends. CDR3 length: 13 residues. CDR3 residues: CASSLGGNYGYTF. The CDR3 DNA follows: TGTGCCAGCAGCTTAGGGGGCAACTATGGCTACACCTTC.

This clone has more than one count but fewer than ten. The chain carries TRBV5-5 and TRBJ2-1; 15 positions agree with TRBD2. Germline trimming cut 5 bases from V and 9 bases from J; bases unmatched to any gene: 6. Germline V gene data show CDR1 as SGHKS and CDR2 as YYEKEE (reference sequence). The CDR3 is 15 amino acids. The CDR3 here is CASSRTSGRVGEQFF. The CDR3 region has the DNA TGTGCCAGCAGTCGGACTAGCGGGAGGGTCGGTGAGCAGTTCTTC.

The chain recombines TRBV7-2 with TRBJ2-3; 7 nucleotides align to TRBD2. CDR1 is SGHTA, CDR2 FQGNSA, per germline. This CDR3 comprises 15 residues. With 6 bases clipped from V and 2 bases from J, the junction kept 8 bases outside the gene matches. Written as DNA, the CDR3 is TGTGCCAGCAGGGGACTATCTCTACCCACAGATACGCAGTATTTT. Protein product: CASRGLSLPTDTQYF.